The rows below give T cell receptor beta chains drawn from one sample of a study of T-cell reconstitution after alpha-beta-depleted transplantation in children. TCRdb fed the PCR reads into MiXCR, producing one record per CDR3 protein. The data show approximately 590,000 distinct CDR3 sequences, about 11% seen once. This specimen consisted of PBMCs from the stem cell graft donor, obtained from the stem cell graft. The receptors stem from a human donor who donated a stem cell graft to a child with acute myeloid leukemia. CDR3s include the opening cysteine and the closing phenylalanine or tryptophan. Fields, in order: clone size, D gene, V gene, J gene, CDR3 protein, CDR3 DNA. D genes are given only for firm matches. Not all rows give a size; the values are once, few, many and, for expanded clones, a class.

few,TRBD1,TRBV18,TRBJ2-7,CASSPAQGAGEQYF,TGTGCCAGCTCACCCGCACAGGGGGCGGGCGAGCAGTACTTC
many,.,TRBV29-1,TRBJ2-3,CSESQATDTQYF,TGCAGCGAATCCCAGGCCACAGATACGCAGTATTTT
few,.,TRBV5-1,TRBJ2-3,CASSLGPGGPQTDTQYF,TGCGCCAGCAGCTTGGGCCCTGGAGGGCCGCAGACAGATACGCAGTATTTT
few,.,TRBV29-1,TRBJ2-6,CSVVMANVLTF,TGCAGCGTTGTCATGGCCAACGTCCTGACTTTC
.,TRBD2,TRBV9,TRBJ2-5,CASSVGGLSETQYF,TGTGCCAGCAGCGTAGGGGGACTATCGGAGACCCAGTACTTC
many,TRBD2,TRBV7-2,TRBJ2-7,CASSFLGLVGEQYF,TGTGCCAGCAGCTTCCTGGGACTAGTAGGCGAGCAGTACTTC
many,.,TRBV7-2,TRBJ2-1,CASSLVANEQFF,TGTGCCAGCAGCTTAGTAGCTAATGAGCAGTTCTTC
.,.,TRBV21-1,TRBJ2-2,CASSGAPTPIQGDTGELFF,TGTGCCAGCAGCGGCGCGCCGACCCCAATACAGGGAGACACCGGGGAGCTGTTTTTT
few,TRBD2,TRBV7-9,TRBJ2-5,CASSLADSGRYETQYF,TGTGCCAGCAGCTTAGCGGACAGCGGGAGGTACGAGACCCAGTACTTC
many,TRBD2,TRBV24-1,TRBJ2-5,CATSSSGRGETQYF,TGTGCCACCAGTTCAAGCGGGAGAGGAGAGACCCAGTACTTC
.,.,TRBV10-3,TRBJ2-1,CAISDQGGDGEQFF,TGTGCCATCAGTGACCAGGGGGGGGACGGGGAGCAGTTCTTC
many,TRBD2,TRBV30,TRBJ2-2,CAWSVQAGSAGELFF,TGTGCCTGGAGTGTACAAGCGGGATCCGCCGGGGAGCTGTTTTTT
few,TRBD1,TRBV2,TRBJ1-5,CASCFLDRGRRLGNQPQHF,TGTGCCAGCTGCTTTCTGGACAGGGGGCGAAGGTTAGGCAATCAGCCCCAGCATTTT
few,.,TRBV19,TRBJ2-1,CASSINAYNEQFF,TGTGCCAGTAGTATTAACGCCTACAATGAGCAGTTCTTC
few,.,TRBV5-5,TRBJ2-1,CASSSLTDIYNEQFF,TGTGCCAGCAGCTCTCTAACAGACATCTACAATGAGCAGTTCTTC
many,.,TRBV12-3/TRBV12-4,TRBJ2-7,CASRTTGGSYEQYF,TGTGCCAGCAGGACGACAGGCGGCTCCTACGAGCAGTACTTC
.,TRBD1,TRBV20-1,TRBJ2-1,CSAFPGTGMWVNEQFF,TGCAGTGCTTTCCCGGGGACAGGGATGTGGGTCAATGAGCAGTTCTTC
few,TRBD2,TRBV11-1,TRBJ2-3,CASSSTSGRWRSQDTQYF,TGTGCCAGCAGTTCCACTAGCGGGAGATGGCGGTCACAAGATACGCAGTATTTT
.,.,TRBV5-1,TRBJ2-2,CASSPEITGELFF,TGCGCCAGCAGCCCCGAGATCACCGGGGAGCTGTTTTTT
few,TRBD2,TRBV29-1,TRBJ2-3,CSVRTSGSTDTQYF,TGCAGCGTGAGGACTAGCGGGAGCACAGATACGCAGTATTTT